The clone carrying this T cell receptor beta chain was observed many times. 5'RACE with 10-nucleotide random UMIs produced the cDNA. TCRdb re-called the 5' RACE reads with MiXCR, one entry per CDR3 protein. The profile shows some 26,000 distinct CDR3 sequences, 5% to 8% of them singletons. Healthy control participants comprised blood bank volunteers in Maryland, USA. The study built unsorted libraries from 2 million PBMCs kept at -80 C. The data belong to a study of neurological immune-mediated disorders. Germline CDR1 reads SGHTA; CDR2 reads FQGNSA. The ends lost 6 bases at V and 4 bases at J; junction bases unmatched: 6. The CDR3 covers 15 residues.

The sequencing sample was made of PBMCs. The receptor's source is a woman in her fifties or sixties in good health. This rearrangement joins TRBV7-2 to TRBJ2-3; 11 bases fit TRBD2. CDR3: CASSSTSGVADTQYF. In nucleotides, the CDR3 is TGTGCCAGCAGTTCGACTAGCGGGGTTGCAGATACGCAGTATTTT. Using reference TRBV7-2 and TRBJ2-3 for the parts outside the CDR3, the full variable domain is GAGVSQSPSNKVTEKGKDVELRCDPISGHTALYWYRQSLGQGLEFLIYFQGNSAPDKSGLPSDRFSAERTGGSVSTLTIQRTQQEDSAVYLCASSSTSGVADTQYFGPGTRLTVL.